Following are 26 T cell receptor beta chains from one sample sequenced in a study of cytomegalovirus exposure and HLA in healthy donors. Vbeta (60) and Jbeta (13) primers were used in the PCR. TCRdb's table, derived via immunoSEQ multiplex PCR, lists solely in-frame clones and lacks some. The sample has 190,000 or so clones; about 81% are singletons. Specimen: PBMCs. These receptors were taken from a woman between 50 and 59 years old in good health and CMV-seropositive.

This clone has a single count. The chain carries TRBV2 and TRBJ2-7; possibly TRBD2 for D (6 bases). CDR1 is SNHLY, CDR2 FYNNEI, per germline. V lost 9 bases, J lost 2 bases, and 8 bases lay in between. CDR3 length: 11 residues. The CDR3 loop reads CASGGTYEQYF. The CDR3 coding sequence is TGTGCCAGTGGGGGGACCTACGAGCAGTACTTC.

The chain carries TRBV19 and TRBJ2-3; D may be TRBD2 (5 bases). This CDR3 is built from 12 residues. Trimming took off 9 bases at V and 7 bases at J, with 14 bases between the two ends. The germline V gene has CDR1 LNHDA and CDR2 SQIVND (reference sequence). For the CDR3, the DNA is TGTGCCAGCGGGGTTACCGACAATACGCAGTATTTT. Translated, it gives CASGVTDNTQYF.

This rearrangement joins TRBV29-1 to TRBJ2-3; D is unclear. Per the germline V gene, CDR1 is SQVTM and CDR2 is ANQGSEA. V was trimmed by 7 bases and J by 5 bases, leaving 10 bases between them. This CDR3 contains 11 residues. The CDR3 region is CSEDNGDTQYF. DNA for the CDR3: TGCAGCGAAGATAACGGAGATACGCAGTATTTT.

The genes are TRBV6-5 and TRBJ2-1, with D possibly matching TRBD2 (6 bases). Germline V gene lookup returns CDR1 MNHEY and CDR2 SVGAGI. The CDR3 extends over 15 amino acids. V lost 4 bases and J 4 bases, leaving 14 bases between the germline ends. The CDR3 sequence is CASSSRDFLYNEQFF. The DNA of the CDR3 is TGTGCCAGCAGTTCCCGGGACTTCCTATACAATGAGCAGTTCTTC.

The chain uses TRBV6-5 and TRBJ2-3; 7 bases fit TRBD2. The CDR3 contains 15 residues. Trimming at V came to 7 bases and at J to 5 bases, leaving 12 bases not matched to a gene. Germline loops: CDR1 MNHEY, CDR2 SVGAGI. CDR3 DNA: TGTGCCAGCACTCCAGCGGGGAGCTTACAAGATACGCAGTATTTT. It translates to CASTPAGSLQDTQYF.

The V gene is TRBV5-1, the J gene TRBJ1-4; D is uncertain. The V end was cut by 0 bases, the J end by 4 bases, with 7 bases between. Germline values: CDR1 SGHRS, CDR2 YFSETQ. This CDR3 comprises 14 residues. CDR3 sequence (DNA): TGCGCCAGCAGCTTGGACGGGTTTAATGAAAAACTGTTTTTT. It translates to CASSLDGFNEKLFF. Together with reference TRBV5-1 and TRBJ1-4, the CDR3 gives the full variable domain: KAGVTQTPRYLIKTRGQQVTLSCSPISGHRSVSWYQQTPGQGLQFLFEYFSETQRNKGNFPGRFSGRQFSNSRSEMNVSTLELGDSALYLCASSLDGFNEKLFFGSGTQLSVL.

This chain connects TRBV6-5 to TRBJ2-3; D remains unclear. Germline V CDR1 and CDR2: MNHEY, SVGAGI. V was trimmed by 1 base and J by 2 bases, leaving 10 bases between them. The CDR3 consists of 15 residues. The CDR3 nucleotides read TGTGCCAGCAGTTACTTGCCAGGTTTCACAGATACGCAGTATTTT. Its protein product is CASSYLPGFTDTQYF.

As regards this clone: A junction boundary mismatches the germline segment, possibly from a read error. The chain carries TRBV7-9 and TRBJ1-2, with 8 bases that match TRBD1. Germline lookup yields CDR1 SEHNR and CDR2 FQNEAQ (reference sequence). There are 13 residues in the CDR3. The chain's CDR3 is CSSSPGQGYGYTF. The CDR3 DNA follows: TGTTCCAGCAGCCCAGGACAGGGCTATGGCTACACCTTC.

V gene TRBV2 combines with J gene TRBJ2-5; D is unresolved. Germline lookup yields CDR1 SNHLY and CDR2 FYNNEI. V lost 1 base, J lost 0 bases, and 6 bases lay in between. This CDR3 region has 14 residues. In DNA form, the CDR3 reads TGTGCCAGCAGTGAAGTCAGGTACCAAGAGACCCAGTACTTC. It yields the protein CASSEVRYQETQYF.

The chain employs TRBV28 and TRBJ1-1, with unresolved D. The germline CDR1 and CDR2 sequences are MDHEN and SYDVKM. Trimming took 2 bases from V and 4 from J, leaving 5 bases between them. The CDR3 is 12 amino acids. Here the CDR3 reads CASSLTTTEAFF. The CDR3 DNA is TGTGCCAGCAGTTTAACTACCACTGAAGCTTTCTTT.

This chain joins TRBV5-1 and TRBJ2-2; 7 bases align to TRBD1. CDR3 length: 15 amino acids. CDR1 SGHRS and CDR2 YFSETQ come from the germline V gene. Germline trimming cut 4 bases from V and 3 bases from J; bases unmatched to any gene: 6. In DNA form, the CDR3 reads TGCGCCAGCAGCCCCAGGGGGTCGGACACCGGGGAGCTGTTTTTT. Translated: CASSPRGSDTGELFF.

This clone appeared a single time. The CDR3: CAPLELFF. The CDR3 DNA follows: TGTGCCCCCCTTGAGCTGTTTTTT. The genes are TRBV6-4 and TRBJ2-2, with no clear D. The length of the CDR3 is 8 residues. From germline, CDR1 is MRHNA and CDR2 SNTAGT. Trimming took off 11 bases at V and 11 bases at J, with 6 bases between the two ends.

The chain couples TRBV11-2 to TRBJ2-5; 7 nucleotides match TRBD1. Germline V gene sequence: CDR1 SGHAT, CDR2 FQNNGV. With 4 bases clipped from V and 2 bases from J, the junction kept 4 bases outside the gene matches. The CDR3 is made up of 14 amino acids. CDR3 DNA: TGTGCCAGCAGCTCCGGGACAGTTCAAGAGACCCAGTACTTC. Amino acid sequence: CASSSGTVQETQYF.

This chain connects TRBV16 to TRBJ2-3, with D perhaps TRBD2 (6 bases). The V and J ends lost 1 base and 2 bases respectively, with 10 bases between them. Germline assignment: CDR1 KGHSY and CDR2 FQNENV. This CDR3 has 15 residues. In nucleotides, the CDR3 is TGTGCCAGCAGCCAATACGTAGCGGCCACAGATACGCAGTATTTT. Translating gives CASSQYVAATDTQYF.

The genes are TRBV27 and TRBJ2-7; no clear D gene. V was clipped by 4 bases and J by 2 bases, with 15 bases between them. Germline V gene data show CDR1 as MNHEY and CDR2 as SMNVEV (reference sequence). The CDR3 length is 15 residues. The CDR3 nucleotides are TGTGCCAGCAGTTCAACAGTCTCCCCTCCCTACGAGCAGTACTTC. It encodes CASSSTVSPPYEQYF.

The chain carries TRBV19 and TRBJ1-5; 9 bases align to TRBD1. Germline values: CDR1 LNHDA, CDR2 SQIVND (reference sequence). The CDR3 extends over 16 amino acids. V lost 2 bases, J lost 4 bases, and 6 bases stayed unmatched. This CDR3 reads CASSINAGTGNQPQHF. In DNA, the CDR3 is TGTGCCAGTAGTATAAACGCCGGGACAGGGAATCAGCCCCAGCATTTT.

This clone was seen a handful of times. Other DNA sequences in this specimen translate into the identical CDR3. The chain uses TRBV9 and TRBJ2-1; 9 bases are shared with TRBD2. CDR3 length: 16 residues. From germline, CDR1 is SGDLS and CDR2 YYNGEE. The V and J ends lost 0 bases and 4 bases, in that order; junction bases with no gene match: 5. In nucleotides, the CDR3 is TGTGCCAGCAGCGTAGGGGGGCTAGCGGGGTACAATGAGCAGTTCTTC. Translating gives CASSVGGLAGYNEQFF.

The V gene is TRBV5-1, the J gene TRBJ2-1; 9 positions agree with TRBD2. The CDR3 runs 14 residues. Looked up from germline, CDR1 is SGHRS and CDR2 is YFSETQ. Losses at the gene ends were 7 bases for V and 8 bases for J; bases not matched to a gene: 10. The CDR3 sequence is CASQRGAPQYEQFF. The CDR3 nucleotides read TGCGCCAGCCAGCGGGGGGCTCCGCAGTATGAGCAGTTCTTC. Full variable domain (outside the CDR3, taken from reference TRBV5-1 and TRBJ2-1): KAGVTQTPRYLIKTRGQQVTLSCSPISGHRSVSWYQQTPGQGLQFLFEYFSETQRNKGNFPGRFSGRQFSNSRSEMNVSTLELGDSALYLCASQRGAPQYEQFFGPGTRLTVL.

The chain joins TRBV5-1 to TRBJ1-1; TRBD1 is a possible D gene (5 bases). Per the germline V gene, CDR1 is SGHRS and CDR2 is YFSETQ. The CDR3 consists of 16 residues. V dropped 4 bases and J dropped 1 base, with 17 bases sitting between them. Here the CDR3 DNA reads TGCGCCAGCAGCCCGCGGGCAGGCGGGGGGAACACTGAAGCTTTCTTT. This translates into CASSPRAGGGNTEAFF.

The V call is TRBV2, the J call TRBJ1-6; TRBD1 matches 7 bases. CDR3 size: 16 residues. The trim removed 4 bases at V and 6 bases at J, leaving 9 bases unmatched. CDR1 and CDR2 from the germline V gene are SNHLY and FYNNEI. CDR3 residues: CASSALRQGANSPLHF. CDR3 in DNA: TGTGCCAGCAGTGCCCTTCGACAGGGAGCTAATTCACCCCTCCACTTT.

V is TRBV5-1 and J is TRBJ1-1, with a possible D match to TRBD1 (6 bases). CDR3 length: 14 amino acids. The germline CDR1 and CDR2 sequences are SGHRS and YFSETQ. The ends were cut back, 0 bases at V and 2 bases at J, with 8 bases in the middle. The CDR3 nucleotides are TGCGCCAGCAGCTTGGAGACAGGAAACACTGAAGCTTTCTTT. Translated: CASSLETGNTEAFF.

This clone was counted a single time. This chain connects TRBV7-7 to TRBJ2-1; a weak D match, TRBD1 (5 bases). The germline gives CDR1 SSHAT, CDR2 FNYEAQ (reference sequence). Deletions cut 1 base from V and 5 bases from J, with 12 bases between. The CDR3 is 15 residues long. CDR3 sequence (DNA): TGTGCCAGCAGCTTAGGCCCAGGGCAGAACAATGAGCAGTTCTTC. Translated, it gives CASSLGPGQNNEQFF.

This clone was detected only once. The chain recombines TRBV10-1 with TRBJ2-5; D perhaps matches TRBD2 (7 bases). V was clipped by 0 bases and J by 3 bases, with 11 bases between them. There are 15 residues in the CDR3. Germline loops: CDR1 WNHNN, CDR2 SYGVQD (reference sequence). The CDR3 nucleotides are TGCGCCAGCAGTGAGTCCGAGGGGGGGAAAGAGACCCAGTACTTC. This codes for CASSESEGGKETQYF.

This clone was observed a few times. The chain uses TRBV18 and TRBJ2-7, with D hard to call. The V gene lost 3 bases and the J gene lost 5 bases, with 8 bases spanning the gap. From germline, CDR1 is KGHSH and CDR2 LQKENI. There are 12 residues in the CDR3. The CDR3 spells CASSPAVNEQYF. CDR3 nucleotides: TGTGCCAGCTCACCGGCGGTCAACGAGCAGTACTTC. The full variable domain, completed using reference TRBV18 and TRBJ2-7, is NAGVMQNPRHLVRRRGQEARLRCSPMKGHSHVYWYRQLPEEGLKFMVYLQKENIIDESGMPKERFSAEFPKEGPSILRIQQVVRGDSAAYFCASSPAVNEQYFGPGTRLTVT.

This clone was detected once. The chain links TRBV19 to TRBJ1-2; TRBD1 matches 10 bases. Germline trimming cut 8 bases from V and 13 bases from J; bases unmatched to any gene: 7. Looked up from germline, CDR1 is LNHDA and CDR2 is SQIVND (reference sequence). The CDR3 length is 11 residues. The DNA of the CDR3 is TGTGCCAGTTCCGACAGGGGGCTTGGCACCTTC. This codes for CASSDRGLGTF.

V is TRBV29-1 and J is TRBJ1-2; possibly TRBD1 for D (6 bases). Germline values: CDR1 SQVTM, CDR2 ANQGSEA. Trimming took 5 bases from V and 6 from J, leaving 16 bases between them. The CDR3 spans 13 residues. CDR3 protein: CSVPGWAGDGYTF. The CDR3 coding sequence is TGCAGCGTTCCCGGATGGGCAGGGGATGGCTACACCTTC.